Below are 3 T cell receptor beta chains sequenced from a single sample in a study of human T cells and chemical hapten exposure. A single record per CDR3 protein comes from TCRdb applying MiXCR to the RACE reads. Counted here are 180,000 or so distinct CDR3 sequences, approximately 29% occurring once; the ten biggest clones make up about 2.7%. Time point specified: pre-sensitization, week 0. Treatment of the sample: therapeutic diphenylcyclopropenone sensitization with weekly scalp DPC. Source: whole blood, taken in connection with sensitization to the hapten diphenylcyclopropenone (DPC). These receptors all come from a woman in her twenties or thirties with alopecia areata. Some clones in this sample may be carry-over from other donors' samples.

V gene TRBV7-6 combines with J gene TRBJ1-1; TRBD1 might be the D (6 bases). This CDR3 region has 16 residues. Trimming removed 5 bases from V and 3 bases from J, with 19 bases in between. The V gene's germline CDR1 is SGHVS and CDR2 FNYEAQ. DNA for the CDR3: TGTGCCAGCAGCCCAGCCACGGGGGCGGGGTACACTGAAGCTTTCTTT. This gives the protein CASSPATGAGYTEAFF. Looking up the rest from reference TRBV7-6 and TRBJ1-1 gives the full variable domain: GAGVSQSPRYKVTKRGQDVALRCDPISGHVSLYWYRQALGQGPEFLTYFNYEAQQDKSGLPNDRFSAERPEGSISTLTIQRTEQRDSAMYRCASSPATGAGYTEAFFGQGTRLTVV.

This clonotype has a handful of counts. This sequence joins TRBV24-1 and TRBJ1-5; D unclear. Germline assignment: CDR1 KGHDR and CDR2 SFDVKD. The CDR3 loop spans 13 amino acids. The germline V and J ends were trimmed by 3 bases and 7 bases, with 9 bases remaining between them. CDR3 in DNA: TGTGCCACCAGTGATAACGCTCGGCAGCCCCAGCATTTT. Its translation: CATSDNARQPQHF.

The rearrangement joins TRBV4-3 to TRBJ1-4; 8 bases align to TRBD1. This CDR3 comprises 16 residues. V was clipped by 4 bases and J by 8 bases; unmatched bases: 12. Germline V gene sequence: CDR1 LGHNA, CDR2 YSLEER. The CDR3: CASSPGQGGRGEKLFF. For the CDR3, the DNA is TGCGCCAGCAGCCCCGGACAGGGTGGTCGCGGGGAAAAACTGTTTTTT.